The 24 T cell receptor beta chains below all came from one sample that was sequenced in a study of T cells in Graves' hyperthyroidism and ophthalmopathy. Using RNA transcripts as the source, TCR beta CDR3 regions were amplified. A first-round RT-PCR of the TCR CDR3 used the HTBI primer set. TCRdb itself ran the multiplex PCR reads through MiXCR, one entry per CDR3 protein. The profile shows 250,000 or so distinct CDR3 sequences, about 15% of them singletons. Specimen: blood. The receptors come from a woman aged 50 to 60 with Graves' hyperthyroidism that later progressed to Graves' ophthalmopathy.

This clonotype was picked up a small number of times. The V call is TRBV7-9, the J call TRBJ1-1; no firm D call. V was pared by 6 bases and J by 4 bases, with 21 bases between. This CDR3 region has 16 residues. From germline, CDR1 is SEHNR and CDR2 FQNEAQ (reference sequence). The CDR3 sequence is CASSWEIQVLGTEAFF. CDR3 coding DNA: TGTGCCAGCAGTTGGGAGATTCAGGTGCTGGGCACTGAAGCTTTCTTT.

In its sample, this clonotype was seen many times. The rearrangement uses TRBV7-9 and TRBJ2-2; D is ambiguous. Germline values: CDR1 SEHNR, CDR2 FQNEAQ (reference sequence). The CDR3 totals 12 residues. Trimming shortened V by 4 bases and J by 6 bases, and 6 bases separated the two germline ends. CDR3 residues: CASSSHPGELFF. DNA of the CDR3: TGTGCCAGCAGCTCCCATCCCGGGGAGCTGTTTTTT.

This clonotype came up many times. This chain links TRBV11-2 with TRBJ2-1; no clear D. The CDR3 is made up of 15 amino acids. Germline CDR1 reads SGHAT; CDR2 reads FQNNGV. V was cut by 2 bases and J by 0 bases, with 8 bases left in between. The CDR3 DNA reads TGTGCCAGCAGCTTAAGTGGAATCTCCTACAATGAGCAGTTCTTC. Translating it yields CASSLSGISYNEQFF. Full variable domain (missing parts from reference TRBV11-2 and TRBJ2-1): EAGVAQSPRYKIIEKRQSVAFWCNPISGHATLYWYQQILGQGPKLLIQFQNNGVVDDSQLPKDRFSAERLKGVDSTLKIQPAKLEDSAVYLCASSLSGISYNEQFFGPGTRLTVL.

This clonotype was detected ten times or more. The chain links TRBV30 to TRBJ2-1; D unclear. The germline V and J ends were trimmed by 4 bases and 0 bases, with 7 bases remaining between them. Germline lookup yields CDR1 GTSNPN and CDR2 SVGIG (reference sequence). The CDR3 is 13 amino acids. The CDR3 DNA is TGTGCCTGGACCTTTAGCTCCTACAATGAGCAGTTCTTC. It specifies CAWTFSSYNEQFF. Variable domain in full (rest from reference TRBV30 and TRBJ2-1): SQTIHQWPATLVQPVGSPLSLECTVEGTSNPNLYWYRQAAGRGLQLLFYSVGIGQISSEVPQNLSASRPQDRQFILSSKKLLLSDSGFYLCAWTFSSYNEQFFGPGTRLTVL.

This clonotype was observed many times. CDR3 DNA sequence: TGTGCCAGCAGTCAAGAGCGGGACTACGAGCAGTACTTC. This codes for CASSQERDYEQYF. The chain couples TRBV2 to TRBJ2-7, with 7 bases lining up with TRBD2. Trimming removed 5 bases from V and 3 bases from J; junction bases left unmatched: 4. This CDR3 has 13 residues. CDR1 and CDR2 (germline): SNHLY, FYNNEI.

This clonotype was detected many times. The chain combines TRBV20-1 with TRBJ2-7; D unresolved. The CDR3 has 11 amino acids. CDR1 is DFQATT and CDR2 is SNEGSKA in the germline V gene (reference sequence). V lost 3 bases, J lost 3 bases, and 6 bases lay in between. CDR3 coding DNA: TGCAGTGCTAGGGAAAACTACGAGCAGTACTTC. Its protein product is CSARENYEQYF.

This clonotype occurred many times. This chain's CDR3 is CASSDYRGAGGYTF. The DNA for the CDR3 is TGTGCCAGCAGCGACTACAGGGGGGCAGGAGGCTACACCTTC. This chain connects TRBV25-1 to TRBJ1-2; 8 nucleotides match TRBD1. CDR3 length: 14 residues. With 6 bases clipped from V and 8 bases from J, the junction kept 11 bases outside the gene matches. In germline, CDR1 is MGHDK, CDR2 SYGVNS.

This clonotype was detected many times. The chain employs TRBV2 and TRBJ1-5; a weak D match, TRBD1 (6 bases). Germline lookup yields CDR1 SNHLY and CDR2 FYNNEI. The germline V and J ends were trimmed by 3 bases and 7 bases, with 13 bases remaining between them. The CDR3 is 14 residues long. CDR3 DNA: TGTGCCAGCAGTGATGGGGGGCGATTCCAGCCCCAGCATTTT. Translation gives CASSDGGRFQPQHF. The whole variable domain, remainder taken from reference TRBV2 and TRBJ1-5, is EPEVTQTPSHQVTQMGQEVILRCVPISNHLYFYWYRQILGQKVEFLVSFYNNEISEKSEIFDDQFSVERPDGSNFTLKIRSTKLEDSAMYFCASSDGGRFQPQHFGDGTRLSIL.

This clonotype has only a few counts. A single base separates this from a much larger clone, so it may be a read error. This chain connects TRBV18 to TRBJ2-5; no definite D call. Germline lookup yields CDR1 KGHSH and CDR2 LQKENI. The CDR3 sequence is 13 residues long. The chain's CDR3 is CASSPVQKETQCF. CDR3 nucleotide sequence: TGTGCCAGCTCACCAGTCCAGAAAGAGACCCAGTGCTTC.

The chain uses TRBV2 and TRBJ2-3; 11 nucleotides line up with TRBD2. CDR3 length: 14 residues. Germline CDR1 reads SNHLY; CDR2 reads FYNNEI. The junction had 2 bases not matched to a gene; V was cut back by 4 bases and J by 5 bases. The CDR3 bases are TGTGCCAGCAGTGCTGGACTAGCGGGAGATACGCAGTATTTT. This gives the protein CASSAGLAGDTQYF.

Many counts were recorded for this clonotype. The chain carries TRBV20-1 and TRBJ2-1; 10 nucleotides agree with TRBD2. The germline V gene encodes CDR1 DFQATT and CDR2 SNEGSKA (reference sequence). Unmatched junction bases numbered 24, after V lost 5 bases and J lost 8 bases. The CDR3 is 19 amino acids. CDR3 in amino acids: CSAPTSSPGLASFVDEQFF. The CDR3 coding sequence is TGCAGTGCTCCTACTTCCTCACCGGGACTAGCGTCCTTTGTAGATGAGCAGTTCTTC.

This clonotype was counted at least ten times. The rearrangement uses TRBV30 and TRBJ2-7, with 10 positions matching TRBD1. This CDR3 has 14 residues. The ends lost 0 bases at V and 5 bases at J; junction bases unmatched: 4. Germline CDR1 GTSNPN, CDR2 SVGIG (reference sequence). The CDR3 DNA reads as TGTGCCTGGAGTGTGGGGACAGGGGAAGACGAGCAGTACTTC. Translating gives CAWSVGTGEDEQYF.

The chain combines TRBV11-2 with TRBJ2-2; TRBD1 agrees at 7 bases. The V gene's germline CDR1 is SGHAT and CDR2 FQNNGV. The J segment lost 0 bases and the V segment lost 5 bases, leaving 6 bases of the junction unmatched. CDR3 length: 16 residues. CDR3 nucleotides: TGTGCCAGCAGCCGTCCCGGGACAGCGAACACCGGGGAGCTGTTTTTT. The encoded protein is CASSRPGTANTGELFF.

This clonotype was seen repeatedly, ten times or more. CDR3 nucleotide sequence: TGTGCCAGCAGATCCATCCACGGGGTTAACTATGGCTACACCTTC. Translation: CASRSIHGVNYGYTF. The chain joins TRBV28 to TRBJ1-2, with D unresolved. CDR3 size: 15 residues. Per the germline V gene, CDR1 is MDHEN and CDR2 is SYDVKM. The V end was cut by 6 bases, the J end by 1 base, with 15 bases between.

Ten or more counts support this clonotype. The gene calls are TRBV13 and TRBJ2-1; D may be TRBD1 or TRBD2 (5 bases each). V was clipped by 1 base and J by 2 bases, with 6 bases between them. CDR1 and CDR2 (germline): PRHDT, FYEKMQ (reference sequence). The CDR3 is made up of 14 amino acids. The CDR3 spells CASSLEGPYNEQFF. The CDR3 bases are TGTGCCAGCAGCTTAGAGGGACCCTACAATGAGCAGTTCTTC. Drawing the rest from reference TRBV13 and TRBJ2-1, the complete variable domain is AAGVIQSPRHLIKEKRETATLKCYPIPRHDTVYWYQQGPGQDPQFLISFYEKMQSDKGSIPDRFSAQQFSDYHSELNMSSLELGDSALYFCASSLEGPYNEQFFGPGTRLTVL.

This clonotype came up many times. The chain has TRBV7-8 and TRBJ1-1; a weak D match, TRBD1 (5 bases). Trimming took off 5 bases at V and 3 bases at J, with 10 bases between the two ends. Germline-derived CDR1 and CDR2 are SGHVS and FQNEAQ. The CDR3 totals 13 residues. Here the CDR3 DNA reads TGTGCCAGCAGCCCCCGGGGGTACACTGAAGCTTTCTTT. Its protein product is CASSPRGYTEAFF.

The sample holds many counts of this clonotype. The chain joins TRBV3-1 to TRBJ2-5, with 9 bases fitting TRBD1. This CDR3 region has 16 residues. With V trimmed by 5 bases and J by 7 bases, 14 bases remained unmatched. Germline values: CDR1 LGHDT, CDR2 YNNKEL (reference sequence). Written as DNA, the CDR3 is TGTGCCAGCAGCTCCCGCCAGGGACAGGGTTATGGGACCCAGTACTTC. It yields the protein CASSSRQGQGYGTQYF.

This clonotype was recorded a few times. The chain recombines TRBV4-1 with TRBJ1-2; D gene unclear. This CDR3 region has 14 residues. The germline V gene has CDR1 MGHRA and CDR2 YSYEKL. Deletions cut 4 bases from V and 8 bases from J, with 17 bases between. DNA of the CDR3: TGCGCCAGCAGCCCCATCGGGGTAATCGGAGGCTACACCTTC. Protein product: CASSPIGVIGGYTF.

J is TRBJ2-3 and V is TRBV6-1; 8 positions agree with TRBD2. Germline CDR1 MNHNS, CDR2 SASEGT. J lost 5 bases, V lost 11 bases, and 12 bases had no gene match. There are 14 residues in the CDR3. CDR3 sequence reads: CALVGAGAVDTQYF. The CDR3 DNA sequence: TGTGCCCTCGTTGGAGCGGGAGCGGTAGATACGCAGTATTTT.

This clonotype was seen many times. The CDR3 sequence is CSARAFGELFF. The CDR3 region has the DNA TGCAGTGCTAGAGCCTTCGGGGAGCTGTTTTTT. J is TRBJ2-2 and V is TRBV20-1; D is unresolved. This CDR3 is 11 amino acids long. CDR1 and CDR2 (germline): DFQATT, SNEGSKA (reference sequence). Trimming pared 1 base from V and 7 bases from J, leaving 4 bases between.

This clonotype was recorded a few times. The V and J genes are TRBV10-3 and TRBJ1-5, with TRBD1 matching 7 bases. The CDR3 has 16 amino acids. Germline V CDR1 and CDR2: ENHRY, SYGVKD. The trim removed 4 bases at V and 8 bases at J, leaving 14 bases unmatched. The CDR3 here is CAISATGVPGEKPQHF. The DNA of the CDR3 is TGTGCCATCAGTGCCACAGGGGTCCCGGGAGAGAAGCCCCAGCATTTT.

This clonotype has at least ten counts. The V gene is TRBV5-1, the J gene TRBJ1-1, with unresolved D. Germline V lookup: CDR1 SGHRS, CDR2 YFSETQ. V gave up 0 bases and J gave up 1 base, with 10 bases separating them. CDR3 length: 15 residues. CDR3 nucleotide sequence: TGCGCCAGCAGCTTGGGCGGCAGAGAGAACACTGAAGCTTTCTTT. This sequence encodes CASSLGGRENTEAFF.

This clonotype was detected only a few times. V and J are TRBV15 and TRBJ1-2; D ambiguous. Germline CDR1 is LNHNV and CDR2 is YYDKDF (reference sequence). V dropped 6 bases and J dropped 3 bases, with 8 bases sitting between them. The CDR3 has 12 residues. The CDR3 here is CATSWRDYGYTF. CDR3 sequence (DNA): TGTGCCACCAGTTGGAGGGACTATGGCTACACCTTC.

The chain uses TRBV7-3 and TRBJ1-6, with 9 positions matching TRBD1. The germline gives CDR1 SGHTA, CDR2 FQGTGA. CDR3 size: 15 residues. J lost 5 bases, V lost 5 bases, and 4 bases had no gene match. This chain's CDR3 is CASSPGQGDNSPLHF. The CDR3 DNA follows: TGTGCCAGCAGCCCGGGACAGGGCGATAATTCACCCCTCCACTTT.